The 3 T cell receptor beta chains reported below all come from one sample, sequenced in a study of T cell changes during pregnancy in multiple sclerosis. Sequencing was performed with immunoSEQ multiplex PCR; in TCRdb, only in-frame clones are kept and a portion is missing. The data hold 80,000 to 100,000 clones, with roughly 92% observed a single time. The starting material was peripheral blood, obtained after pregnancy. Receptors were obtained from a female donor with multiple sclerosis, enrolled in a pregnancy study.

V gene TRBV30 combines with J gene TRBJ1-1, with TRBD1 matching 10 bases. The CDR3 contains 14 residues. Germline lookup yields CDR1 GTSNPN and CDR2 SVGIG (reference sequence). Trimming removed 3 bases from V and 10 bases from J; junction bases left unmatched: 11. CDR3 sequence (DNA): TGTGCCTGGAGCGCGACAGGGGGCGGCATAAGAGCTTTCTTT. It specifies CAWSATGGGIRAFF.

Written as DNA, the CDR3 is TGCGCCAGCAGCCTGGGACTTAACCACACCTTC. It specifies CASSLGLNHTF. The chain couples TRBV4-1 to TRBJ1-2; D is possibly TRBD1 (5 bases). Germline CDR1 MGHRA, CDR2 YSYEKL. There are 11 residues in the CDR3. V shed 4 bases and J shed 12 bases, with 12 bases lying between them.

This chain links TRBV2 with TRBJ2-3; TRBD2 might be the D (6 bases). V shed 2 bases and J shed 3 bases, with 12 bases lying between them. The germline gives CDR1 SNHLY, CDR2 FYNNEI. The CDR3 is 15 amino acids. For the CDR3, the DNA is TGTGCCAGCAGTGAATACGGGAGAGGGACAGATACGCAGTATTTT. Protein product: CASSEYGRGTDTQYF.